This TCR beta chain comes out of a study of blood T cell repertoires in COVID-19 (dated by TCRdb to between 2020 and 2021). As for the study more broadly: The collaborator samples originated in the United States, Italy and Spain and spanned the acute and convalescent phases of COVID-19. Where available, HLA class I and class II types were obtained from metadata supplied by the sample provider rather than from assay-based typing. Samples came from the ongoing ImmuneRACE study (first 160 participants) plus 1,254 subjects from 6 global collaborators. The repertoires were made available in a free public database intended to serve as a resource for research on the immune response to SARS-CoV-2. The dataset comprised deeply sampled blood TCRbeta repertoires from subjects exposed to, actively infected with, or recovered from COVID-19. The sample metadata nearly always contained a de-identified subject ID, COVID-19 status, age in years and sex. The prospective study material was composed of cDNA or gDNA derived from T cells, B-cell-depleted T cells, or PBMCs.

In regard to this clone: Its antigen specificity is not known. There are no base qualities to consult, and no much larger clone falls within one base.

TCRbeta CDR3 regions were amplified from genomic DNA by means of the immunoSEQ Assay, a bias-controlled multiplex PCR. From the authors' description of their analysis: The number of nucleated cells in each sample was estimated from the amplification of reference gene primers within the assay. Sequence reads were collapsed and filtered to measure the absolute abundance of every unique TCRbeta CDR3 rearrangement. For each sample, productive Simpson clonality was calculated as the square root of Simpson's diversity index across productive rearrangements. TCRdb's version of the immuneACCESS table is confined to in-frame rearrangements and falls short of the full clone set. An unresolved V gene accounts for under half of the shortfall where checked; the remainder is of unknown origin. Clone size and the V and J calls come from that table; the DNA yielded D and trimming. This sample has approximately 100,000 clones in its table, and roughly four fifths of those were observed once. The ten largest clones take up 3% to 4% of the sample.

The CDR3 numbers 14 residues from cysteine through phenylalanine. Only the CDR3 DNA is retained, 42 bases long and in frame from the first base. CDR1 MNHEY and CDR2 SVGAGI are derived from the germline V gene. Trimming leaves V shorter by 2 bases and J shorter by 3 bases, with the junction holding 1 base beyond the gene matches. Whole blood was collected in K2EDTA tubes by collaborating institutions according to the institutions' own protocols. For TCRbeta analysis, collaborators shipped samples in one of three forms: frozen whole blood, isolated PBMCs, or DNA extracted from either of those sample types. Study-level results and caveats: The quantity of clinical and demographic metadata differed by source and by participant and was supplied without curation.

The receptor chain draws on TRBV6-5 and TRBJ1-1, with TRBD1 identical over 9 junction bases. This receptor was obtained from a woman over 75 with active or convalescent COVID-19. Sequencing was performed on peripheral blood. The DNA sequence reads TGTGCCAGCAGTTACCGACAGGGGGACACTGAAGCTTTCTTT. Its translation is CASSYRQGDTEAFF.